These 28 T cell receptor beta chains came from one sample sequenced in a study of cytomegalovirus exposure and HLA in healthy donors. PCR was performed using 60 Vbeta and 13 Jbeta primers. The table came from immunoSEQ multiplex PCR; TCRdb's copy has only in-frame clones and leaves some out. Altogether around 91,000 clones are present, around 84% being singletons, with the ten largest covering about 2%. Sequences were obtained from PBMCs. These TCRs come from a man between 18 and 29 years old in good health and CMV-seronegative.

This chain joins TRBV27 and TRBJ2-1; TRBD2 aligns across 7 bases. CDR3 size: 12 residues. Germline V lookup: CDR1 MNHEY, CDR2 SMNVEV (reference sequence). The CDR3 DNA reads as TGTGAAAGCGGGAAATCTTTCCGTGAGCAGTTCTTC. Protein sequence: CESGKSFREQFF.

The chain employs TRBV6-5 and TRBJ2-7; 9 nucleotides line up with TRBD1. V dropped 6 bases and J dropped 2; count of bases not matched to a gene: 8. The CDR3 loop spans 15 amino acids. The V gene's germline CDR1 is MNHEY and CDR2 SVGAGI. In DNA form, the CDR3 reads TGTGCCAGCAGCCTACAGGGGGCAGCAGCCTACGAGCAGTACTTC. Its translation: CASSLQGAAAYEQYF.

The chain recombines TRBV19 with TRBJ1-4; D may be TRBD1 (6 bases). CDR1 is LNHDA, CDR2 SQIVND, per germline (reference sequence). V lost 3 bases, J lost 13 bases, and 12 bases lay in between. The CDR3 has 12 amino acids. CDR3 in DNA: TGTGCCAGTAGTATTGGGGGCTCGGGACTGTTTTTT. Its protein is CASSIGGSGLFF.

The V call is TRBV30, the J call TRBJ1-2; 10 bases are shared with TRBD1. This CDR3 region has 15 residues. The germline V gene has CDR1 GTSNPN and CDR2 SVGIG (reference sequence). V was pared by 5 bases and J by 8 bases, with 14 bases of the junction left unmatched. The CDR3 region has the DNA TGTGCCTGGGGGAGACAGGGGGCGCCGAAGGGCGGCTACACCTTC. Translated: CAWGRQGAPKGGYTF. The whole variable domain, filled in from reference TRBV30 and TRBJ1-2, reads SQTIHQWPATLVQPVGSPLSLECTVEGTSNPNLYWYRQAAGRGLQLLFYSVGIGQISSEVPQNLSASRPQDRQFILSSKKLLLSDSGFYLCAWGRQGAPKGGYTFGSGTRLTVV.

This chain joins TRBV7-3 and TRBJ2-1; TRBD2 matches 9 bases. Germline values: CDR1 SGHTA, CDR2 FQGTGA. Trimming cost V 5 bases and J 8 bases; bases outside gene matches: 4. The CDR3 length is 13 residues. CDR3 in amino acids: CASSLGLAYEQFF. The CDR3 coding sequence is TGTGCCAGCAGCCTTGGACTAGCGTATGAGCAGTTCTTC. The full variable domain, with the rest looked up from reference TRBV7-3 and TRBJ2-1, is GAGVSQTPSNKVTEKGKYVELRCDPISGHTALYWYRQSLGQGPEFLIYFQGTGAADDSGLPNDRFFAVRPEGSVSTLKIQRTERGDSAVYLCASSLGLAYEQFFGPGTRLTVL.

The chain has TRBV4-3 and TRBJ1-2, with D uncertain. V lost 1 base and J lost 2, with 23 bases in between. Germline CDR1 LGHNA, CDR2 YSLEER. This CDR3 is 19 amino acids long. CDR3 nucleotides: TGCGCCAGCAGCCAAGGGATTAAGTGGAGAGACCAACCGAACTATGGCTACACCTTC. Amino acid sequence: CASSQGIKWRDQPNYGYTF.

This clone came up a few times. The V call is TRBV18, the J call TRBJ2-3, with 7 bases identical to TRBD2. V was clipped by 2 bases and J by 5 bases; unmatched bases: 7. This CDR3 spans 15 amino acids. The V gene's germline CDR1 is KGHSH and CDR2 LQKENI. The CDR3 region has the DNA TGTGCCAGCTCACCATGGGGCGGGAGTGTAGATACGCAGTATTTT. Translating gives CASSPWGGSVDTQYF.

In this sample, this clone turned up once. The chain links TRBV28 to TRBJ1-4; tentatively, D is TRBD1 (5 bases). This CDR3 has 15 amino acids. V dropped 6 bases and J dropped 2 bases, with 13 bases sitting between them. CDR1 is MDHEN and CDR2 is SYDVKM in the germline V gene. The CDR3 coding sequence is TGTGCCAGCAGACCCCCCGGGGGGACTAATGAAAAACTGTTTTTT. Translating gives CASRPPGGTNEKLFF.

The chain carries TRBV25-1 and TRBJ2-3; D not certain. Germline CDR1 is MGHDK and CDR2 is SYGVNS. CDR3 length equals 14 residues. With 3 bases removed from V and 2 bases from J, the gap between germline ends came to 9 bases. For the CDR3, the DNA is TGTGCCAGCAGTGAGGTGCGGTTCACAGATACGCAGTATTTT. Residues: CASSEVRFTDTQYF.

The chain links TRBV2 to TRBJ1-3, with a possible D match to TRBD1 (5 bases). From germline, CDR1 is SNHLY and CDR2 FYNNEI. The CDR3 sequence is 15 residues long. The ends were cut back, 4 bases at V and 1 base at J, with 11 bases in the middle. Here the CDR3 DNA reads TGTGCCAGCAGTGGCCAGGGCGGTTCTGGAAACACCATATATTTT. This codes for CASSGQGGSGNTIYF.

The chain is built from TRBV10-3 and TRBJ2-7; 8 bases agree with TRBD1. Losses at the gene ends were 11 bases for V and 5 bases for J; bases not matched to a gene: 14. The CDR3 is 14 residues long. CDR1 and CDR2 (germline): ENHRY, SYGVKD. In DNA, the CDR3 is TGTGCCTCGCGCCGGGGACAGGTATCTGACGAGCAGTACTTC. Translated: CASRRGQVSDEQYF.

On this clone itself: One end of the junction does not line up with germline, which may come from a read error. Additional DNA sequences in this sample encode the identical CDR3. J is TRBJ2-1 and V is TRBV30; 7 nucleotides agree with TRBD2. CDR1 and CDR2 (germline): GTSNPN, SVGIG (reference sequence). The CDR3 consists of 15 residues. The CDR3 spells CAWSVAGANYNEQFF. The CDR3 nucleotides read TGTGCCTGGAGTGTGGCGGGAGCGAACTACAATGAACAGTTCTTC.

V and J are TRBV4-3 and TRBJ2-1; TRBD2 aligns across 9 bases. The CDR3 totals 16 residues. With V trimmed by 2 bases and J by 1 base, 3 bases remained unmatched. The germline CDR1 and CDR2 sequences are LGHNA and YSLEER. The CDR3 reads CASSQHSGGSYNEQFF. CDR3 DNA sequence: TGCGCCAGCAGCCAACATAGCGGGGGATCCTACAATGAGCAGTTCTTC.

V usage is TRBV6-5 and J usage is TRBJ2-6; the match to TRBD1 covers 7 bases. The length of the CDR3 is 16 residues. In germline, CDR1 is MNHEY, CDR2 SVGAGI. After removal of 2 bases from V and 2 bases from J, the junction contained 3 bases not matched to a gene. CDR3 nucleotides: TGTGCCAGCAGTTACGCAGGGGGTGCTGGGGCCAACGTCCTGACTTTC. It is translated as CASSYAGGAGANVLTF.

The chain is built from TRBV6-5 and TRBJ1-3; the D gene is possibly TRBD1 (6 bases). The ends were cut back, 4 bases at V and 0 bases at J, with 13 bases in the middle. This CDR3 spans 16 amino acids. From germline, CDR1 is MNHEY and CDR2 SVGAGI. The CDR3 region has the DNA TGTGCCAGCAGTTGGGGGGGCAGAAGCTCTGGAAACACCATATATTTT. This encodes CASSWGGRSSGNTIYF.

This clone has just a few counts. The chain recombines TRBV10-2 with TRBJ2-3, with TRBD2 as a possible D gene (5 bases). CDR1 and CDR2 (germline): WSHSY, SAAADI. The V end lost 7 bases, the J end lost 1 base, and 9 bases lay between the germline ends. The CDR3 is 13 amino acids. CDR3 region: CASKYGGTDTQYF. The CDR3 bases are TGCGCCAGCAAGTACGGGGGCACAGATACGCAGTATTTT.

The gene calls are TRBV5-6 and TRBJ2-2, with TRBD1 identical over 10 bases. The CDR3 has 16 amino acids. V dropped 4 bases and J dropped 4; count of bases not matched to a gene: 7. Germline V CDR1 and CDR2: SGHDT, YYEEEE. The CDR3 sequence: CASSATGGVLTGELFF. The CDR3 nucleotides are TGTGCCAGCAGCGCGACAGGGGGCGTTCTCACCGGGGAGCTGTTTTTT.

V and J are TRBV7-9 and TRBJ1-1, with D possibly being TRBD1 (5 bases). In germline, CDR1 is SEHNR, CDR2 FQNEAQ (reference sequence). The V end was cut by 4 bases, the J end by 4 bases, with 13 bases between. CDR3 length equals 14 residues. CDR3 sequence: CASSSQGASTEAFF. The DNA of the CDR3 is TGTGCCAGCAGCTCCCAAGGGGCGAGCACTGAAGCTTTCTTT.

The rearrangement uses TRBV5-4 and TRBJ2-5, with a possible D match to TRBD1 (8 bases). Between the trimmed V and J ends, which lost 4 bases and 4 bases, there was a span of 14 bases. Germline CDR1 is SGHNT and CDR2 is YYREEE (reference sequence). The CDR3 loop spans 14 amino acids. CDR3 amino acids: CASSGQGGGETQYF. CDR3 nucleotides: TGTGCCAGCAGCGGACAGGGAGGGGGAGAGACCCAGTACTTC.

This clone was recorded only once. The chain is built from TRBV6-6 and TRBJ1-1, with TRBD1 matching over 7 bases. Looked up from germline, CDR1 is MNHNY and CDR2 is SVGAGI (reference sequence). This CDR3 contains 15 residues. Losses at the gene ends were 2 bases for V and 4 bases for J; bases not matched to a gene: 7. The CDR3 is CASSYPKTGPTEAFF. DNA for the CDR3: TGTGCCAGCAGTTACCCGAAGACAGGGCCCACTGAAGCTTTCTTT.

J is TRBJ2-7 and V is TRBV23-1, with D possibly TRBD1 on 6 matching bases. TRBV23-1 is designated an ORF whose function remains uncertain. Trimming stripped 3 bases from V and 2 bases from J, with 23 bases between. This CDR3 is 18 amino acids long. CDR3: CASSHKLLWTAATYEQYF. DNA for the CDR3: TGCGCCAGCAGTCATAAACTATTATGGACAGCAGCCACCTACGAGCAGTACTTC.

This chain links TRBV7-3 with TRBJ2-7; 9 nucleotides align to TRBD1. The germline CDR1 and CDR2 sequences are SGHTA and FQGTGA. V dropped 5 bases and J dropped 4; count of bases not matched to a gene: 9. The CDR3 runs to 15 residues. CDR3 bases: TGTGCCAGCAGCAACCCGGGACAGGGTGTGTACGAGCAGTACTTC. Its protein product is CASSNPGQGVYEQYF.

The chain carries TRBV5-6 and TRBJ1-2; D unresolved. Trimming took 6 bases from V and 5 from J, leaving 11 bases between them. This CDR3 is built from 12 residues. Per germline, CDR1 SGHDT and CDR2 YYEEEE. This chain's CDR3 is CASIGAGYGYTF. In DNA, the CDR3 is TGTGCCAGCATCGGTGCGGGGTATGGCTACACCTTC.

The chain combines TRBV7-9 with TRBJ1-1; D is perhaps TRBD1 (5 bases). Germline V gene lookup returns CDR1 SEHNR and CDR2 FQNEAQ (reference sequence). This CDR3 has 15 residues. V lost 8 bases, J lost 0 bases, and 16 bases lay in between. The CDR3 spells CASQPQASLNTEAFF. CDR3 sequence (DNA): TGTGCCAGCCAACCACAGGCCAGCTTGAACACTGAAGCTTTCTTT.

The J gene is TRBJ1-1, the V gene TRBV30; D is undetermined. CDR3 length: 13 amino acids. V lost 3 bases, J lost 3 bases, and 11 bases lay in between. The germline V gene has CDR1 GTSNPN and CDR2 SVGIG (reference sequence). CDR3 DNA sequence: TGTGCCTGGAGCGGTCGGGTGTACACTGAAGCTTTCTTT. Its translation: CAWSGRVYTEAFF.

The chain links TRBV28 to TRBJ1-5; D uncertain. The CDR3 runs 12 residues. The V gene's germline CDR1 is MDHEN and CDR2 SYDVKM. With 2 bases removed from V and 6 bases from J, the gap between germline ends came to 5 bases. The CDR3 reads CASSLISQPQHF. The CDR3 bases are TGTGCCAGCAGTTTAATCAGTCAGCCCCAGCATTTT.

The chain's CDR3 is CASSRGGQPQHF. CDR3 DNA: TGTGCCAGCAGCCGAGGAGGTCAGCCCCAGCATTTT. This chain uses TRBV7-9 with TRBJ1-5, with D unresolved. Trimming shortened V by 5 bases and J by 6 bases, and 8 bases separated the two germline ends. Germline V gene lookup returns CDR1 SEHNR and CDR2 FQNEAQ (reference sequence). The CDR3 is made up of 12 amino acids.

The V gene is TRBV27, the J gene TRBJ1-6; tentatively, D is TRBD1 (6 bases). The CDR3 sequence is 19 residues long. Trimming pared 6 bases from V and 0 bases from J, leaving 21 bases between. In germline, CDR1 is MNHEY, CDR2 SMNVEV (reference sequence). As DNA, the CDR3 is TGTGCCAGCAGCTCCCTGCGGGGGGGGCCGAGCTCCTATAATTCACCCCTCCACTTT. Protein product: CASSSLRGGPSSYNSPLHF.